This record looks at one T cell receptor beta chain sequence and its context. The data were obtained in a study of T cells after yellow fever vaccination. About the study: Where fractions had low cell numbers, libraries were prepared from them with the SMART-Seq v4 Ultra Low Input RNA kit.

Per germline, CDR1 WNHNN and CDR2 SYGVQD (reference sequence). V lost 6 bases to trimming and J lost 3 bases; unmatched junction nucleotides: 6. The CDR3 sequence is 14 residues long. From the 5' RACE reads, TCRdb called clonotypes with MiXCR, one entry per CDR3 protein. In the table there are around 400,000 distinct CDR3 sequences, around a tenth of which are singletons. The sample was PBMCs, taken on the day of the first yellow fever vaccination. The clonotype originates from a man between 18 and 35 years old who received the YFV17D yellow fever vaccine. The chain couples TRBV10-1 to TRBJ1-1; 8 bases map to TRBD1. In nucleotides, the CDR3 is TGCGCCAGCAGGTCTGGACAGGGCCACACTGAAGCTTTCTTT. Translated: CASRSGQGHTEAFF.